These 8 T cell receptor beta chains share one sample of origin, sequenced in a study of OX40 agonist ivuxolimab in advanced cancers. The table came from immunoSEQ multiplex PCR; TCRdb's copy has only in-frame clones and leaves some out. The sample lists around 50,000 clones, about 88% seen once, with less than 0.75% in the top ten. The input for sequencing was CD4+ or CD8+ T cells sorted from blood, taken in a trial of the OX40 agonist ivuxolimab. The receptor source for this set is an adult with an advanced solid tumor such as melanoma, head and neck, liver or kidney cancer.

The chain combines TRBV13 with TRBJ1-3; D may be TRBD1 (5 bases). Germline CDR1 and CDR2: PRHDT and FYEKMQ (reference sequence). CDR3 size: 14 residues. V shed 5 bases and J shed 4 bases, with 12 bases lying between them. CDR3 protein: CASSLRWGGNTIYF. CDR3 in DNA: TGTGCCAGCAGCCTCCGCTGGGGGGGAAACACCATATATTTT. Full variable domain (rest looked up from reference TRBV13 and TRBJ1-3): AAGVIQSPRHLIKEKRETATLKCYPIPRHDTVYWYQQGPGQDPQFLISFYEKMQSDKGSIPDRFSAQQFSDYHSELNMSSLELGDSALYFCASSLRWGGNTIYFGEGSWLTVV.

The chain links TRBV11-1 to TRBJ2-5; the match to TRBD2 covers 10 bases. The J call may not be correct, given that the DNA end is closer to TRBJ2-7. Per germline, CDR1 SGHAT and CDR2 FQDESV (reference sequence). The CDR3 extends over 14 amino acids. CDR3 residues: CASSFLAGASEQYF. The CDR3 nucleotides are TGTGCCAGCAGCTTTCTAGCGGGAGCCTCCGAGCAGTACTTC.

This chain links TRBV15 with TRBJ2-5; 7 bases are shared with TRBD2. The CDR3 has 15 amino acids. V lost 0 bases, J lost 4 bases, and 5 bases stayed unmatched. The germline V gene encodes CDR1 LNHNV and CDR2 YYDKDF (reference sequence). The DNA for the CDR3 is TGTGCCACCAGCAGAGATAAGGCTAGCGGAGAGACCCAGTACTTC. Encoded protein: CATSRDKASGETQYF.

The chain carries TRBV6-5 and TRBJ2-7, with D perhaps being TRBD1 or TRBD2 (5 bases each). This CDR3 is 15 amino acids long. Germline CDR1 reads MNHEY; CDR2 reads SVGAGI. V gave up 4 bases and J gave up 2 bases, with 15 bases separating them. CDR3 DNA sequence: TGTGCCAGCAGTTCCCCAGGGAGTTGGACCTACGAGCAGTACTTC. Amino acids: CASSSPGSWTYEQYF.

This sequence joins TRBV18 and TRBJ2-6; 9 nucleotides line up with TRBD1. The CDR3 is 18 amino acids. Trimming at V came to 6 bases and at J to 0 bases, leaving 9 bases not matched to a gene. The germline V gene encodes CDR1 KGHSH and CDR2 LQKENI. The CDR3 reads CASSGPGTGYSGANVLTF. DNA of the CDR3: TGTGCCAGCTCGGGGCCCGGGACAGGGTACTCTGGGGCCAACGTCCTGACTTTC. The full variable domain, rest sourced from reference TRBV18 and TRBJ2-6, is NAGVMQNPRHLVRRRGQEARLRCSPMKGHSHVYWYRQLPEEGLKFMVYLQKENIIDESGMPKERFSAEFPKEGPSILRIQQVVRGDSAAYFCASSGPGTGYSGANVLTFGAGSRLTVL.

CDR3 nucleotide sequence: TGTGCCAGCAGCTCTTCCCACCGCACAGATACGCAGTATTTT. It translates to CASSSSHRTDTQYF. The chain carries TRBV7-3 and TRBJ2-3; no clear D. The CDR3 loop spans 14 amino acids. Trimming removed 4 bases at V and 1 base at J, with 9 bases between. In germline, CDR1 is SGHTA, CDR2 FQGTGA.

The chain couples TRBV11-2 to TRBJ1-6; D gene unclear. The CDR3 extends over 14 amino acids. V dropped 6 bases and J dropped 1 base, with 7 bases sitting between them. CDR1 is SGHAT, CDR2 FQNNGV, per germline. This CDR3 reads CASSGGSYNSPLHF. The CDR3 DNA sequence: TGTGCCAGCAGTGGAGGGTCCTATAATTCACCCCTCCACTTT.

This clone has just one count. This chain's CDR3 is CASSTGGQGAYEQYF. In DNA form, the CDR3 reads TGTGCCAGTAGTACCGGGGGACAGGGAGCATACGAGCAGTACTTC. The chain joins TRBV19 to TRBJ2-5, with TRBD1 matching 9 bases. The J call may not be correct, given that the DNA end is closer to TRBJ2-7. The germline V gene encodes CDR1 LNHDA and CDR2 SQIVND (reference sequence). The CDR3 totals 15 residues.